This T cell receptor beta chain came from a study of T-cell memory formation after mild COVID-19. General study points: The study found contracting CD4+ clones mainly in CM and EM and contracting CD8+ clones in EMRA. The study detected some responding clones in pre-infection memory, suggesting cross-reactive memory joined. Clones contracting day 15 to 85 were balanced CD4/CD8; later expanders leaned CD4+.

The CDR3 covers 20 residues. Per germline, CDR1 SGHVS and CDR2 FNYEAQ. Unmatched junction bases numbered 26, after V lost 5 bases and J lost 6 bases. Notes on this clonotype: Its antigen is as yet unknown.

Using its own MiXCR run on the 5' RACE reads, TCRdb lists one record per CDR3 protein. The table includes fewer than 550,000 distinct CDR3 sequences, roughly 20% detected once. This chain uses TRBV7-6 with TRBJ1-1; 8 bases agree with TRBD1. This receptor was obtained from an adult woman who had mild COVID-19 (a few samples of this study predate the infection). Cell type and time point are not known. Sequences were obtained from PBMCs or a T cell subset sorted from them (not recorded which). Here the CDR3 DNA reads TGTGCCAGCAGCCACCTAAAGGGCAGGGGGCGAGGGGGCGGCATCCCTGAAGCTTTCTTT. Amino acid sequence: CASSHLKGRGRGGGIPEAFF.